These 10 T cell receptor beta chains were all obtained from the same sample, sequenced in a study of cytomegalovirus exposure and HLA in healthy donors. The primer mix had 60 Vbeta and 13 Jbeta primers. Profiled with immunoSEQ multiplex PCR; TCRdb holds only in-frame clones, not every one. The table records some 190,000 clones, 82% of them present only once. The sequencing input was PBMCs. Receptors were obtained from a man aged 40-49 years in good health and CMV-seronegative.

This clone was detected once. The chain uses TRBV7-2 and TRBJ2-1; 13 bases fit TRBD2. Germline CDR1 reads SGHTA; CDR2 reads FQGNSA. The CDR3 is 19 residues long. V lost 5 bases, J lost 0 bases, and 10 bases stayed unmatched. As DNA, the CDR3 is TGTGCCAGCAGCAGAATAGGACTAGCGGGGGCCTTCTCCTACAATGAGCAGTTCTTC. Residues: CASSRIGLAGAFSYNEQFF.

The chain recombines TRBV28 with TRBJ2-1; no clear D. Germline loops: CDR1 MDHEN, CDR2 SYDVKM. Trimming cost V 2 bases and J 10 bases, with 12 bases left between them. CDR3 length: 13 residues. In DNA form, the CDR3 reads TGTGCCAGCAGTTTACCCCAGGCCCACGAGCAGTTCTTC. Translating gives CASSLPQAHEQFF. Full variable domain (remainder filled in from reference TRBV28 and TRBJ2-1): DVKVTQSSRYLVKRTGEKVFLECVQDMDHENMFWYRQDPGLGLRLIYFSYDVKMKEKGDIPEGYSVSREKKERFSLILESASTNQTSMYLCASSLPQAHEQFFGPGTRLTVL.

The sample holds one count of this clone. CDR3 sequence: CAISDQGTPRYGYTF. The CDR3 nucleotides read TGTGCCATCAGTGACCAAGGGACTCCCCGATATGGCTACACCTTC. J is TRBJ1-2 and V is TRBV10-3; tentatively, D is TRBD1 (5 bases). Germline V gene lookup returns CDR1 ENHRY and CDR2 SYGVKD. The CDR3 has 15 amino acids. Trimming shortened V by 3 bases and J by 5 bases, and 16 bases separated the two germline ends.

This sequence joins TRBV28 and TRBJ1-1; possibly TRBD1 for D (5 bases). Germline CDR1 is MDHEN and CDR2 is SYDVKM. The V gene lost 5 bases and the J gene lost 0 bases, with 13 bases spanning the gap. CDR3 length: 15 residues. The DNA of the CDR3 is TGTGCCAGCAGTCCAATGGGAGGGGTGAACACTGAAGCTTTCTTT. Translating gives CASSPMGGVNTEAFF.

This rearrangement joins TRBV5-5 to TRBJ2-3, with 7 bases fitting TRBD1. Germline V gives CDR1 SGHKS, CDR2 YYEKEE (reference sequence). The ends lost 0 bases at V and 3 bases at J; junction bases unmatched: 7. This CDR3 is built from 16 residues. The CDR3, as DNA: TGTGCCAGCAGCTTGGTAGCTACAGGGGCAACAGATACGCAGTATTTT. As protein: CASSLVATGATDTQYF.

The rearrangement links TRBV9 to TRBJ2-1; TRBD2 matches at 11 bases. Germline CDR1 reads SGDLS; CDR2 reads YYNGEE. The CDR3 loop spans 16 amino acids. After removal of 4 bases from V and 2 bases from J, the junction contained 5 bases not matched to a gene. CDR3 residues: CASSFGTSGTYNEQFF. For the CDR3, the DNA is TGTGCCAGCAGCTTCGGGACTAGCGGAACCTACAATGAGCAGTTCTTC.

The chain employs TRBV4-3 and TRBJ2-3, with 11 positions matching TRBD2. The V gene's germline CDR1 is LGHNA and CDR2 YSLEER. This CDR3 region has 18 residues. Germline trimming cut 4 bases from V and 1 base from J; bases unmatched to any gene: 10. CDR3 amino acids: CASSLTSGSSLRTDTQYF. CDR3 sequence (DNA): TGCGCCAGCAGCCTTACTAGCGGGAGCTCCTTACGCACAGATACGCAGTATTTT.

This clone was seen a few times. The genes are TRBV28 and TRBJ2-2; D may be TRBD2 (5 bases). Trimming stripped 6 bases from V and 1 base from J, with 18 bases between. Germline CDR1 reads MDHEN; CDR2 reads SYDVKM. This CDR3 is 17 amino acids long. The CDR3 here is CASRHANWERNTGELFF. The DNA for the CDR3 is TGTGCCAGCAGGCATGCGAATTGGGAGCGGAACACCGGGGAGCTGTTTTTT.

The chain combines TRBV12-1 with TRBJ2-2; the D call of TRBD1 is as the table states it, not checked on the DNA. TRBV12-1 is marked as a pseudogene. This CDR3 is 16 amino acids long. Here the CDR3 DNA reads TGTGCCAGCAGCTTATCTATGGACAGGCTTACCGGGGAGCTGTTTTTT. Amino acid sequence: CASSLSMDRLTGELFF.

This chain connects TRBV19 to TRBJ1-5, with 7 bases identical to TRBD1. Germline trimming cut 1 base from V and 5 bases from J; bases unmatched to any gene: 2. Per germline, CDR1 LNHDA and CDR2 SQIVND (reference sequence). This CDR3 has 14 residues. In DNA, the CDR3 is TGTGCCAGTAGTATAGGACAGGGTTATCAGCCCCAGCATTTT. Encoded protein: CASSIGQGYQPQHF.